The clone carrying this T cell receptor (beta chain) showed up just a few times. Trimming pared 0 bases from V and 5 bases from J, leaving 10 bases between. Germline V CDR1 and CDR2: SGHNT, YENEEA. CDR3 length: 15 residues. Unique molecular identifiers tagged the TCRbeta library. TCRdb used MiXCR to reprocess the PCR reads, holding one entry per CDR3 protein. The sample yields 210,000 or so distinct CDR3 sequences, roughly 9% seen once. The data derive from a study of T-cell reconstitution after alpha-beta-depleted transplantation in children. The specimen comprised PBMCs from the stem cell graft donor, sampled from the stem cell graft. The sequence was obtained from a human donor who donated a stem cell graft to a child with acute lymphoblastic leukemia. The rearrangement joins TRBV11-3 to TRBJ2-2, with a weak D call TRBD1 (5 bases). The CDR3 region has the DNA TGTGCCAGCAGCTTAGATGCAGGGATGACCGGGGAGCTGTTTTTT. It encodes CASSLDAGMTGELFF.